This passage covers 15 T cell receptor beta chains from one sample sequenced in a study of OX40 agonist ivuxolimab in advanced cancers. Repertoires were generated with immunoSEQ multiplex PCR, while TCRdb's copy carries only in-frame clones and drops some. There are about 90,000 clones in the sample; roughly 91% occur only once, and 0.25% to 0.35% lies in the top ten. The specimen comprised CD4+ or CD8+ T cells sorted from blood, sampled in a trial of the OX40 agonist ivuxolimab. Receptors were obtained from an adult with an advanced solid tumor such as melanoma, head and neck, liver or kidney cancer.

The chain employs TRBV5-1 and TRBJ2-4; 8 bases are shared with TRBD1. The V gene's germline CDR1 is SGHRS and CDR2 YFSETQ. The CDR3 has 15 amino acids. Germline trimming cut 4 bases from V and 7 bases from J; bases unmatched to any gene: 10. The DNA of the CDR3 is TGCGCCAGCAGCCGGTCCTACAGGGGGGCGAACATTCAGTACTTC. This sequence encodes CASSRSYRGANIQYF.

The V gene is TRBV19, the J gene TRBJ2-3; weak D call: TRBD1 (6 bases). Germline assignment: CDR1 LNHDA and CDR2 SQIVND (reference sequence). This CDR3 comprises 15 residues. V was pared by 8 bases and J by 0 bases, with 15 bases between. The CDR3 protein is CASAEQGTSTDTQYF. CDR3 DNA: TGTGCCAGTGCCGAACAGGGAACAAGCACAGATACGCAGTATTTT.

This clone was observed a single time. The chain links TRBV5-4 to TRBJ2-1; unclear D gene. With 7 bases removed from V and 3 bases from J, the gap between germline ends came to 8 bases. Germline V CDR1 and CDR2: SGHNT, YYREEE (reference sequence). The length of the CDR3 is 12 residues. CDR3 nucleotide sequence: TGTGCCAGCGGAAAAAACTACAATGAGCAGTTCTTC. Residues: CASGKNYNEQFF.

The CDR3 nucleotides are TGTGCCAGCAGTGAAGCGCCGAGGGAACAGGGCTCTTACGAGCAGTACTTC. It yields the protein CASSEAPREQGSYEQYF. The chain recombines TRBV2 with TRBJ2-7; tentatively, D is TRBD1 (6 bases). The V gene's germline CDR1 is SNHLY and CDR2 FYNNEI. This CDR3 has 17 amino acids. V gave up 0 bases and J gave up 4 bases, with 19 bases separating them.

The rearrangement links TRBV6-5 to TRBJ2-1, with D perhaps TRBD1 (5 bases). Germline CDR1 is MNHEY and CDR2 is SVGAGI. Trimming stripped 4 bases from V and 15 bases from J, with 19 bases between. CDR3 length: 13 amino acids. The CDR3 bases are TGTGCCAGCAGTTCTTCCCTTGAGACAGTTCGGTTCTTC. Amino acids: CASSSSLETVRFF.

This clone appeared once. The V call is TRBV5-6, the J call TRBJ2-7; TRBD1 agrees at 8 bases. Germline values: CDR1 SGHDT, CDR2 YYEEEE. This CDR3 has 16 amino acids. V dropped 3 bases and J dropped 1; count of bases not matched to a gene: 9. The chain's CDR3 is CASSWGPTGGSYEQYF. The DNA of the CDR3 is TGTGCCAGCAGCTGGGGGCCCACAGGGGGGTCCTACGAGCAGTACTTC. Complete variable domain (other parts from reference TRBV5-6 and TRBJ2-7): DAGVTQSPTHLIKTRGQQVTLRCSPKSGHDTVSWYQQALGQGPQFIFQYYEEEERQRGNFPDRFSGHQFPNYSSELNVNALLLGDSALYLCASSWGPTGGSYEQYFGPGTRLTVT.

V gene TRBV6-5 combines with J gene TRBJ2-1; 9 nucleotides align to TRBD2. The germline CDR1 and CDR2 sequences are MNHEY and SVGAGI. Unmatched junction bases numbered 12, after V lost 4 bases and J lost 8 bases. The CDR3 has 16 residues. The CDR3 spells CASSSGRLAGIDEQFF. CDR3 coding DNA: TGTGCCAGCAGTTCAGGGAGGCTAGCGGGAATCGATGAGCAGTTCTTC.

This chain links TRBV7-8 with TRBJ2-7, with D possibly matching TRBD1 (5 bases). There are 16 residues in the CDR3. The germline V gene has CDR1 SGHVS and CDR2 FQNEAQ. With 5 bases removed from V and 0 bases from J, the gap between germline ends came to 17 bases. The CDR3 is CASSETAILNSYEQYF. In nucleotides, the CDR3 is TGTGCCAGCAGCGAGACAGCTATCTTAAACTCCTACGAGCAGTACTTC. The full variable domain, completed using reference TRBV7-8 and TRBJ2-7, is GAGVSQSPRYKVAKRGQDVALRCDPISGHVSLFWYQQALGQGPEFLTYFQNEAQLDKSGLPSDRFFAERPEGSVSTLKIQRTQQEDSAVYLCASSETAILNSYEQYFGPGTRLTVT.

This clone has a handful of counts. The genes are TRBV7-8 and TRBJ1-1; possible D gene TRBD1, 5 bases. Trimming removed 2 bases at V and 3 bases at J, with 16 bases between. The CDR3 is made up of 16 amino acids. CDR1 and CDR2 (germline): SGHVS, FQNEAQ. CDR3 loop: CASSLSGAGWDTEAFF. DNA for the CDR3: TGTGCCAGCAGCTTAAGCGGGGCAGGGTGGGACACTGAAGCTTTCTTT. Based on the CDR3 plus reference TRBV7-8 and TRBJ1-1, the full variable domain is GAGVSQSPRYKVAKRGQDVALRCDPISGHVSLFWYQQALGQGPEFLTYFQNEAQLDKSGLPSDRFFAERPEGSVSTLKIQRTQQEDSAVYLCASSLSGAGWDTEAFFGQGTRLTVV.

The J gene is TRBJ2-5, the V gene TRBV15, with 12 positions matching TRBD2. J lost 5 bases, V lost 0 bases, and 4 bases had no gene match. The germline CDR1 and CDR2 sequences are LNHNV and YYDKDF (reference sequence). This CDR3 is built from 16 residues. CDR3 protein: CATSRDRLAGVETQYF. CDR3 bases: TGTGCCACCAGCAGAGATCGACTAGCGGGAGTCGAGACCCAGTACTTC.

The chain carries TRBV9 and TRBJ2-3; 7 bases match TRBD1. The V segment lost 3 bases and the J segment 5 bases; nucleotides outside the gene matches: 12. The CDR3 has 16 amino acids. The V gene's germline CDR1 is SGDLS and CDR2 YYNGEE. Written as DNA, the CDR3 is TGTGCCAGCAGCGGAATTACCGGGACAGTGGGAGATACGCAGTATTTT. Residues: CASSGITGTVGDTQYF. The variable domain in full, completed from reference TRBV9 and TRBJ2-3, reads DSGVTQTPKHLITATGQRVTLRCSPRSGDLSVYWYQQSLDQGLQFLIQYYNGEERAKGNILERFSAQQFPDLHSELNLSSLELGDSALYFCASSGITGTVGDTQYFGPGTRLTVL.

The table lists this clone with a count of one. The junction does not match germline at one end; this may be a read error. This sequence joins TRBV2 and TRBJ1-2, with 7 bases identical to TRBD1. The CDR3 covers 16 residues. Germline V gene data show CDR1 as SNHLY and CDR2 as FYNNEI. The DNA of the CDR3 is TGTGCCAGCAGCGAAGGGGGGGACAGCGCCTGGGGAGGCTACACCTTC. It encodes CASSEGGDSAWGGYTF.

The V gene is TRBV7-9, the J gene TRBJ1-1, with D unclear. The germline V and J ends were trimmed by 5 bases and 0 bases, with 7 bases remaining between them. The CDR3 is 13 residues long. CDR1 is SEHNR and CDR2 is FQNEAQ in the germline V gene (reference sequence). The CDR3 is CASSPHMNTEAFF. The CDR3 nucleotides are TGTGCCAGCAGCCCCCATATGAACACTGAAGCTTTCTTT.

Of note for this clone: This same CDR3 is encoded by further DNA sequences in the sample. This chain connects TRBV5-3 to TRBJ2-7; TRBD2 might be the D (7 bases). TRBV5-3 is designated an ORF whose function remains uncertain. Trimming shortened V by 3 bases and J by 5 bases, and 33 bases separated the two germline ends. This CDR3 has 20 residues. The CDR3 spells CARSWTIETNRGAGVDEQYF. The CDR3 DNA reads TGTGCCAGAAGCTGGACTATCGAAACCAACCGGGGGGCGGGAGTGGACGAGCAGTACTTC.

This clone appeared a single time. CDR3 protein: CASRLAGVYEQYF. CDR3 DNA sequence: TGTGCCAGCAGACTAGCGGGGGTTTACGAGCAGTACTTC. This chain uses TRBV6-1 with TRBJ2-5; 11 bases are a match to TRBD2. The J call could be wrong; TRBJ2-7 is a better fit for the DNA end. The CDR3 covers 13 residues. Germline CDR1 reads MNHNS; CDR2 reads SASEGT.